A single sample is the source of the 18 T cell receptor beta chains below, sequenced in a study of blood T cell repertoires in COVID-19. Clones were sequenced by immunoSEQ multiplex PCR, and TCRdb holds only the in-frame ones, with some missing. The sample includes some 150,000 clones, approximately 80% of them seen just once. Material: peripheral blood. Every receptor here comes from a human donor with acute or convalescent COVID-19. The donor label of this sample is uncertain.

The genes are TRBV5-4 and TRBJ1-1; D is possibly TRBD1 (6 bases). This CDR3 spans 15 amino acids. Germline-derived CDR1 and CDR2 are SGHNT and YYREEE (reference sequence). V was clipped by 0 bases and J by 0 bases, with 9 bases between them. CDR3 DNA: TGTGCCAGCAGCTTGGAGAGGACAGTGAACACTGAAGCTTTCTTT. It specifies CASSLERTVNTEAFF.

This sequence joins TRBV27 and TRBJ2-2, with 8 bases aligning to TRBD1. This CDR3 is built from 13 residues. Germline V CDR1 and CDR2: MNHEY, SMNVEV (reference sequence). The V gene end was trimmed by 11 bases and the J gene end by 1 base; junction bases not matched to a gene: 3. The CDR3 sequence: CASGGLNTGELFF. In DNA form, the CDR3 reads TGTGCCTCAGGGGGCCTGAACACCGGGGAGCTGTTTTTT.

V is TRBV5-1 and J is TRBJ1-1; 8 positions agree with TRBD1. Germline V gives CDR1 SGHRS, CDR2 YFSETQ. V shed 2 bases and J 10 bases; nucleotides not matched to a gene: 4. There are 12 residues in the CDR3. The CDR3 loop is CASSFDRGTAFF. CDR3 sequence (DNA): TGCGCCAGCAGCTTTGACAGGGGTACAGCTTTCTTT.

The rearrangement uses TRBV19 and TRBJ2-5; 9 positions match TRBD1. V lost 8 bases to trimming and J lost 5 bases; unmatched junction nucleotides: 9. The CDR3 is 14 residues long. Germline V gene data show CDR1 as LNHDA and CDR2 as SQIVND (reference sequence). CDR3 coding DNA: TGTGCCAGTGGCCCCGACAGGGGGAGGGAGACCCAGTACTTC. Translated: CASGPDRGRETQYF.

The rearrangement joins TRBV19 to TRBJ1-1, with 10 nucleotides matching TRBD1. Germline-derived CDR1 and CDR2 are LNHDA and SQIVND (reference sequence). The CDR3 runs 16 residues. The ends lost 5 bases at V and 7 bases at J; junction bases unmatched: 13. In nucleotides, the CDR3 is TGTGCCAGTAGTCTCCGAGGGGGACAGGGGATCTTTGAAGCTTTCTTT. Translated, it gives CASSLRGGQGIFEAFF.

This clone was seen only a few times. The chain is built from TRBV10-2 and TRBJ1-2, with unresolved D. This CDR3 is built from 12 residues. V lost 6 bases, J lost 7 bases, and 12 bases lay in between. Germline lookup yields CDR1 WSHSY and CDR2 SAAADI. CDR3 nucleotide sequence: TGCGCCAGCAGCCCGGGCAGCGGTGGCTACACCTTC. Protein: CASSPGSGGYTF.

This chain links TRBV12-3 or TRBV12-4 with TRBJ2-1; D is perhaps TRBD1 (5 bases). Trimming left V 3 bases short and J 12 bases short, with 9 bases between. The CDR3 length is 11 residues. The CDR3 DNA is TGTGCCAGCAGTTTGGGGCCCTTGCAGTTCTTC. Protein: CASSLGPLQFF.

The V call is TRBV6-5, the J call TRBJ1-5; D perhaps matches TRBD1 (5 bases). This CDR3 spans 14 amino acids. V lost 0 bases, J lost 4 bases, and 7 bases lay in between. Per the germline V gene, CDR1 is MNHEY and CDR2 is SVGAGI. The CDR3 nucleotides are TGTGCCAGCAGTTACTCGACAGCTAATCAGCCCCAGCATTTT. It is translated as CASSYSTANQPQHF.

The chain carries TRBV10-2 and TRBJ1-2; the D is unclear. Germline CDR1 reads WSHSY; CDR2 reads SAAADI. With 3 bases removed from V and 2 bases from J, the gap between germline ends came to 10 bases. The CDR3 totals 14 residues. CDR3 amino acids: CASSDFGLNYGYTF. The DNA of the CDR3 is TGCGCCAGCAGTGATTTCGGACTGAACTATGGCTACACCTTC.

This clone appeared once. CDR3 sequence: CASSTWADNQPQHF. CDR3 DNA sequence: TGTGCCAGTAGTACCTGGGCTGATAATCAGCCCCAGCATTTT. V and J are TRBV19 and TRBJ1-5, with D uncertain. The germline CDR1 and CDR2 sequences are LNHDA and SQIVND (reference sequence). This CDR3 has 14 residues. V was cut by 4 bases and J by 4 bases, with 11 bases left in between. The full variable domain, in which reference TRBV19 and TRBJ1-5 provide the parts outside the CDR3, is DGGITQSPKYLFRKEGQNVTLSCEQNLNHDAMYWYRQDPGQGLRLIYYSQIVNDFQKGDIAEGYSVSREKKESFPLTVTSAQKNPTAFYLCASSTWADNQPQHFGDGTRLSIL.

V gene TRBV10-3 combines with J gene TRBJ2-7, with D unclear. CDR1 is ENHRY, CDR2 SYGVKD, per germline. The V end lost 3 bases, the J end lost 3 bases, and 6 bases lay between the germline ends. The CDR3 consists of 12 residues. This CDR3 reads CAISDAGYEQYV. The CDR3 DNA reads TGTGCCATCAGTGATGCAGGCTACGAGCAGTACGTC.

The CDR3 sequence is CASARQWGGTDTQYF. The CDR3 DNA reads as TGTGCCAGCGCGAGGCAGTGGGGAGGCACAGATACGCAGTATTTT. J is TRBJ2-3 and V is TRBV2; TRBD2 might be the D (5 bases). The CDR3 runs 15 residues. Germline assignment: CDR1 SNHLY and CDR2 FYNNEI. Trimming cost V 8 bases and J 1 base, with 16 bases left between them. Variable domain in full (rest from reference TRBV2 and TRBJ2-3): EPEVTQTPSHQVTQMGQEVILRCVPISNHLYFYWYRQILGQKVEFLVSFYNNEISEKSEIFDDQFSVERPDGSNFTLKIRSTKLEDSAMYFCASARQWGGTDTQYFGPGTRLTVL.

J is TRBJ1-2 and V is TRBV6-4, with 8 nucleotides matching TRBD1. The trim removed 0 bases at V and 8 bases at J, leaving 2 bases unmatched. Germline V gene data show CDR1 as MRHNA and CDR2 as SNTAGT. The CDR3 runs 13 residues. CDR3 region: CASSDSTGGGYTF. The CDR3 bases are TGTGCCAGCAGTGACTCCACAGGGGGAGGCTACACCTTC.

The rearrangement links TRBV11-3 to TRBJ2-1; 11 nucleotides align to TRBD2. The V gene end was trimmed by 0 bases and the J gene end by 10 bases; junction bases not matched to a gene: 8. CDR3 length equals 16 residues. Germline CDR1 is SGHNT and CDR2 is YENEEA. The CDR3 loop reads CASSLEGSGGAKEQFF. The CDR3 DNA follows: TGTGCCAGCAGCTTAGAGGGTAGCGGGGGGGCAAAAGAGCAGTTCTTC. The full variable domain, with the rest looked up from reference TRBV11-3 and TRBJ2-1, is EAGVVQSPRYKIIEKKQPVAFWCNPISGHNTLYWYLQNLGQGPELLIRYENEEAVDDSQLPKDRFSAERLKGVDSTLKIQPAELGDSAVYLCASSLEGSGGAKEQFFGPGTRLTVL.

The rearrangement joins TRBV5-1 to TRBJ2-5; D is perhaps TRBD2 (5 bases). CDR1 and CDR2 from the germline V gene are SGHRS and YFSETQ. Trimming left V 0 bases short and J 4 bases short, with 16 bases between. The CDR3 extends over 16 amino acids. CDR3 DNA: TGCGCCAGCAGCTTGGGAGGGAAAGGACCAAGAGAGACCCAGTACTTC. Translation: CASSLGGKGPRETQYF.

The chain links TRBV7-9 to TRBJ1-2; 8 bases are a match to TRBD1. CDR3 length: 13 residues. Trimming cost V 5 bases and J 7 bases; bases outside gene matches: 6. Germline V CDR1 and CDR2: SEHNR, FQNEAQ (reference sequence). The CDR3 DNA sequence: TGTGCCAGCAGCCTTGGACAGGGCGCTGGCTACACCTTC. Translation: CASSLGQGAGYTF.

The rearrangement uses TRBV6-6 and TRBJ1-2; D is undetermined. V lost 0 bases and J lost 2, with 10 bases in between. Per germline, CDR1 MNHNY and CDR2 SVGAGI (reference sequence). The length of the CDR3 is 15 residues. The CDR3 loop reads CASSYSGSLNYGYTF. The CDR3 bases are TGTGCCAGCAGTTACTCCGGGAGCTTAAACTATGGCTACACCTTC.

The J gene is TRBJ1-2, the V gene TRBV19; 7 nucleotides line up with TRBD1. Germline CDR1 reads LNHDA; CDR2 reads SQIVND (reference sequence). The CDR3 sequence is 14 residues long. V was clipped by 1 base and J by 2 bases; unmatched bases: 1. The CDR3 region is CASSIGQGNYGYTF. The CDR3 bases are TGTGCCAGTAGTATAGGACAGGGAAACTATGGCTACACCTTC.